This is a list of T cell receptor beta chains from one sample in a study of metastatic and nonmetastatic thyroid tumors. TCRdb re-processed the PCR reads through MiXCR. Found here are 35,000 to 55,000 clones, around 25% of them singletons; the top ten hold around 3.5%. The sample consisted of blood. Source of these receptors: a male donor with papillary thyroid cancer or a benign thyroid nodule (not recorded which). Some clones in this sample may be carry-over from other donors' samples. The CDR3 runs from the conserved cysteine through the conserved F or W. A D gene is named only where the DNA matches it firmly. The size of a clone is reported for some rows only, either as once, few or many, or as a class for expanded clones.

cdr3_nt: TGTGCCAGCAGTGTCGGCGCTAGCTCCTACGAGCAGTACTTC
cdr3_aa: CASSVGASSYEQYF
j_call: TRBJ2-7
d_call: NA
cdr3_length: 14
clone_size: many
v_call: TRBV6-1

cdr3_nt: TGTGCCAGCAGCTCAAAACAGGGGGCCCTCTACGAGCAGTACTTC
cdr3_aa: CASSSKQGALYEQYF
j_call: TRBJ2-7
d_call: TRBD1
cdr3_length: 15
clone_size: NA
v_call: TRBV28

cdr3_nt: TGCAGCGTTGAGTCGGGGCTTCAGTACTTC
cdr3_aa: CSVESGLQYF
j_call: TRBJ2-7
d_call: NA
cdr3_length: 10
clone_size: NA
v_call: TRBV29-1

cdr3_nt: TGTGCCAGCTCACGACTAGCGGGGGGACCGTACGAGCAGTACTTC
cdr3_aa: CASSRLAGGPYEQYF
j_call: TRBJ2-7
d_call: TRBD2
cdr3_length: 15
clone_size: once
v_call: TRBV18

cdr3_nt: TGTGCCCTCGGGCGGGAGATCGGGGAGCTGTTTTTT
cdr3_aa: CALGREIGELFF
j_call: TRBJ2-2
d_call: TRBD2
cdr3_length: 12
clone_size: medium-sized
v_call: TRBV30

cdr3_nt: TGTGCCAGCAGTGGACAAGGGACAGCGCCCTACGAGCAGTACTTC
cdr3_aa: CASSGQGTAPYEQYF
j_call: TRBJ2-7
d_call: TRBD1
cdr3_length: 15
clone_size: few
v_call: TRBV6-1

cdr3_nt: TGTGCCAGCAGCCCCGGCCCTAGCGGGCACACAGATACGCAGTATTTT
cdr3_aa: CASSPGPSGHTDTQYF
j_call: TRBJ2-3
d_call: TRBD2
cdr3_length: 16
clone_size: many
v_call: TRBV7-3

cdr3_nt: TGCAGTGCTAGAGGGAGCGGGGTTAACTACAATGAGCAGTTCTTC
cdr3_aa: CSARGSGVNYNEQFF
j_call: TRBJ2-1
d_call: TRBD2
cdr3_length: 15
clone_size: many
v_call: TRBV20-1

cdr3_nt: TGTGCTAGTGTTGGGACTAGCGGCTACCGGTCCTACGAGCAGTACTTC
cdr3_aa: CASVGTSGYRSYEQYF
j_call: TRBJ2-7
d_call: TRBD2
cdr3_length: 16
clone_size: few
v_call: TRBV12-5

cdr3_nt: TGTGCCAGCAGTGAACGGGATCCTAGAGGCCCCGAGCAGTACTTC
cdr3_aa: CASSERDPRGPEQYF
j_call: TRBJ2-7
d_call: NA
cdr3_length: 15
clone_size: many
v_call: TRBV6-1

cdr3_nt: TGTGCCAGCAGTTTTGGGACAGCCTATGTGGAGCAGTACTTC
cdr3_aa: CASSFGTAYVEQYF
j_call: TRBJ2-7
d_call: TRBD1
cdr3_length: 14
clone_size: NA
v_call: TRBV28

cdr3_nt: TGTGCCAGCAGTGAGGACAGGTCGGGCCACGAGCAGTACTTC
cdr3_aa: CASSEDRSGHEQYF
j_call: TRBJ2-7
d_call: TRBD1
cdr3_length: 14
clone_size: NA
v_call: TRBV2

cdr3_nt: TGTGCCAGCACCCCCGGGACAGACCTCAATGAGCAGTTCTTC
cdr3_aa: CASTPGTDLNEQFF
j_call: TRBJ2-1
d_call: TRBD1
cdr3_length: 14
clone_size: many
v_call: TRBV11-3

cdr3_nt: TGTGCCAGCAGTTACCGGGACATGGCTGAAGCTTTCTTT
cdr3_aa: CASSYRDMAEAFF
j_call: TRBJ1-1
d_call: NA
cdr3_length: 13
clone_size: many
v_call: TRBV6-2/TRBV6-3

cdr3_nt: TGTGCCAGCAGCTTAGCCGGGAGCACAGATACGCAGTATTTT
cdr3_aa: CASSLAGSTDTQYF
j_call: TRBJ2-3
d_call: NA
cdr3_length: 14
clone_size: once
v_call: TRBV11-3

cdr3_nt: TGCGCCAGCAGCACAACGGGGTTTAGTAACACCGGGGAGCTGTTTTTT
cdr3_aa: CASSTTGFSNTGELFF
j_call: TRBJ2-2
d_call: NA
cdr3_length: 16
clone_size: many
v_call: TRBV5-1

cdr3_nt: TGTGCCAGCGGGAAGGGGCGAGGCTCTGGAAACACCATATATTTT
cdr3_aa: CASGKGRGSGNTIYF
j_call: TRBJ1-3
d_call: NA
cdr3_length: 15
clone_size: few
v_call: TRBV7-8

cdr3_nt: TGTGCCAGCTCACGCCCCCAGTCTTCCTACACCTTC
cdr3_aa: CASSRPQSSYTF
j_call: TRBJ1-2
d_call: NA
cdr3_length: 12
clone_size: NA
v_call: TRBV18

cdr3_nt: TGCAGTGTTACCCCCCAATGGGAGACCCAGTACTTC
cdr3_aa: CSVTPQWETQYF
j_call: TRBJ2-5
d_call: NA
cdr3_length: 12
clone_size: many
v_call: TRBV20-1

cdr3_nt: TGTGCCAGCTCACCTGGGACAGGGGTAAGAGAGCAGTACTTC
cdr3_aa: CASSPGTGVREQYF
j_call: TRBJ2-7
d_call: TRBD1
cdr3_length: 14
clone_size: NA
v_call: TRBV18

cdr3_nt: TGCGCCAGCAGCTTGGTTAGCGGATTCTACGAGCAGTACTTC
cdr3_aa: CASSLVSGFYEQYF
j_call: TRBJ2-7
d_call: NA
cdr3_length: 14
clone_size: many
v_call: TRBV5-1

cdr3_nt: TGTGCCAGCAGTTACTCGTCTCTGTGGGGCACTGAAGCTTTCTTT
cdr3_aa: CASSYSSLWGTEAFF
j_call: TRBJ1-1
d_call: NA
cdr3_length: 15
clone_size: many
v_call: TRBV6-6

cdr3_nt: TGTGCCAGCAGCAGGACCCGAGTCTACGAGCAGTACTTC
cdr3_aa: CASSRTRVYEQYF
j_call: TRBJ2-7
d_call: NA
cdr3_length: 13
clone_size: many
v_call: TRBV13

cdr3_nt: TGCAGTGCTAGAGATTATTTAACAGGGGGCCCGAACACTGAAGCTTTCTTT
cdr3_aa: CSARDYLTGGPNTEAFF
j_call: TRBJ1-1
d_call: TRBD1
cdr3_length: 17
clone_size: NA
v_call: TRBV20-1

cdr3_nt: TGCAGTGCTGGAAGGACAGACAATCAGCCCCAGCATTTT
cdr3_aa: CSAGRTDNQPQHF
j_call: TRBJ1-5
d_call: NA
cdr3_length: 13
clone_size: many
v_call: TRBV20-1

cdr3_nt: TGCGCCAGCAGCTTGGGTCCAGGGGAGGGTCAGCCCCAGCATTTT
cdr3_aa: CASSLGPGEGQPQHF
j_call: TRBJ1-5
d_call: NA
cdr3_length: 15
clone_size: many
v_call: TRBV5-1

cdr3_nt: TGTGCCAGCAGTTTGTCCCGGGACGCAAACTACAATGAGCAGTTCTTC
cdr3_aa: CASSLSRDANYNEQFF
j_call: TRBJ2-1
d_call: NA
cdr3_length: 16
clone_size: many
v_call: TRBV27

cdr3_nt: TGTGCCACAGGGGACAGGGGGATCTACGAGCAGTACTTC
cdr3_aa: CATGDRGIYEQYF
j_call: TRBJ2-7
d_call: TRBD1
cdr3_length: 13
clone_size: NA
v_call: TRBV6-1

cdr3_nt: TGCAGCGTTAGAACAGGCACTGAAGCTTTCTTT
cdr3_aa: CSVRTGTEAFF
j_call: TRBJ1-1
d_call: NA
cdr3_length: 11
clone_size: many
v_call: TRBV29-1

cdr3_nt: TGTGCCAGTAGACCCCGGGACAGGGTGAACACCATATATTTT
cdr3_aa: CASRPRDRVNTIYF
j_call: TRBJ1-3
d_call: TRBD1
cdr3_length: 14
clone_size: few
v_call: TRBV19

cdr3_nt: TGTGCCAGCAGTTTGCTAGCGGGACGTGAGCAGTTCTTC
cdr3_aa: CASSLLAGREQFF
j_call: TRBJ2-1
d_call: TRBD2
cdr3_length: 13
clone_size: many
v_call: TRBV7-2

cdr3_nt: TGTGCCAGCCGTTCAGGGGGTGTCACTGAAGCTTTCTTT
cdr3_aa: CASRSGGVTEAFF
j_call: TRBJ1-1
d_call: TRBD1
cdr3_length: 13
clone_size: many
v_call: TRBV28